The next 29 T cell receptor beta chains were all read from a single sample in a study of blood T cell repertoires in COVID-19. Generated by immunoSEQ multiplex PCR, the TCRdb table keeps only in-frame clones and is missing some. The sample has around 150,000 clones, approximately 80% seen once; the top ten hold around a fifth. The sequenced sample consisted of peripheral blood. These receptors originate from a woman of 80 years or more with acute or convalescent COVID-19.

This rearrangement joins TRBV28 to TRBJ1-2; 7 bases align to TRBD1. This CDR3 has 14 residues. With V trimmed by 6 bases and J by 5 bases, 9 bases remained unmatched. Germline CDR1 and CDR2: MDHEN and SYDVKM. The CDR3 loop is CASSGTAIGYGYTF. The CDR3 DNA is TGTGCCAGCAGCGGGACAGCCATCGGGTATGGCTACACCTTC.

The chain couples TRBV13 to TRBJ2-2, with 14 positions matching TRBD2. Trimming at V came to 5 bases and at J to 5 bases, leaving 10 bases not matched to a gene. The CDR3 is 18 residues long. Germline V gene sequence: CDR1 PRHDT, CDR2 FYEKMQ (reference sequence). CDR3 nucleotides: TGTGCCAGCAGCGCTTACGGGACTAGCGGGAGATGGACCGGGGAGCTGTTTTTT. Amino acid sequence: CASSAYGTSGRWTGELFF.

The V gene is TRBV4-2, the J gene TRBJ2-7; 11 nucleotides match TRBD2. CDR3 size: 18 residues. Germline V gives CDR1 LGHNA, CDR2 YNFKEQ. V lost 0 bases to trimming and J lost 0 bases; unmatched junction nucleotides: 7. CDR3 in amino acids: CASSQDLPGLAVSYEQYF. CDR3 in DNA: TGTGCCAGCAGCCAAGACTTACCGGGACTAGCGGTCTCCTACGAGCAGTACTTC.

The J gene is TRBJ2-2, the V gene TRBV4-1; 9 nucleotides agree with TRBD2. With V trimmed by 4 bases and J by 1 base, 13 bases remained unmatched. CDR3 length: 19 amino acids. Germline values: CDR1 MGHRA, CDR2 YSYEKL. The CDR3, as DNA: TGCGCCAGCAGCCCTCTGGGGGCGGGAGGGAAAGGGAACACCGGGGAGCTGTTTTTT. Encoded protein: CASSPLGAGGKGNTGELFF.

DNA of the CDR3: TGTGCCATCAGAGCAGGGGTTGACTATGGCTACACCTTC. It encodes CAIRAGVDYGYTF. This chain links TRBV10-3 with TRBJ1-2, with D possibly matching TRBD1 (6 bases). This CDR3 region has 13 residues. Trimming removed 6 bases from V and 3 bases from J, with 11 bases in between. Germline V gives CDR1 ENHRY, CDR2 SYGVKD.

V and J are TRBV19 and TRBJ1-5, with 9 nucleotides matching TRBD1. The germline CDR1 and CDR2 sequences are LNHDA and SQIVND (reference sequence). V lost 7 bases to trimming and J lost 4 bases; unmatched junction nucleotides: 5. This CDR3 comprises 14 residues. The CDR3 reads CASTTGGRNQPQHF. In DNA, the CDR3 is TGTGCCAGTACCACAGGGGGCAGGAATCAGCCCCAGCATTTT. The entire variable domain, with the rest obtained from reference TRBV19 and TRBJ1-5, is as follows: DGGITQSPKYLFRKEGQNVTLSCEQNLNHDAMYWYRQDPGQGLRLIYYSQIVNDFQKGDIAEGYSVSREKKESFPLTVTSAQKNPTAFYLCASTTGGRNQPQHFGDGTRLSIL.

The chain couples TRBV28 to TRBJ1-1; weak D call: TRBD1 (6 bases). Germline V gene lookup returns CDR1 MDHEN and CDR2 SYDVKM. Trimming removed 2 bases from V and 8 bases from J, with 15 bases in between. This CDR3 contains 14 residues. In nucleotides, the CDR3 is TGTGCCAGCAGTTTACGAGGGGGGGTTTGGGAAGCTTTCTTT. This translates into CASSLRGGVWEAFF. Drawing the rest from reference TRBV28 and TRBJ1-1, the complete variable domain is DVKVTQSSRYLVKRTGEKVFLECVQDMDHENMFWYRQDPGLGLRLIYFSYDVKMKEKGDIPEGYSVSREKKERFSLILESASTNQTSMYLCASSLRGGVWEAFFGQGTRLTVV.

The chain combines TRBV2 with TRBJ1-3; D might be TRBD1 (6 bases). V was trimmed by 5 bases and J by 2 bases, leaving 10 bases between them. The CDR3 length is 14 residues. Germline V gene sequence: CDR1 SNHLY, CDR2 FYNNEI. This chain's CDR3 is CASSRQATGNTIYF. CDR3 coding DNA: TGTGCCAGCAGTCGACAGGCTACTGGAAACACCATATATTTT.

This chain joins TRBV5-1 and TRBJ2-7, with a possible D match to TRBD2 (5 bases). There are 15 residues in the CDR3. V was shortened by 1 base and J by 0 bases, with 11 bases between the two germline ends. CDR1 SGHRS and CDR2 YFSETQ come from the germline V gene. The CDR3 coding sequence is TGCGCCAGCAGCTTGAGCGGTTCAAGCTCCTACGAGCAGTACTTC. Protein: CASSLSGSSSYEQYF.

This clone was counted between two and nine times. This rearrangement joins TRBV5-1 to TRBJ1-1; 7 nucleotides align to TRBD1. Trimming took 0 bases from V and 4 from J; bases not matched to a gene: 3. CDR1 and CDR2 (germline): SGHRS, YFSETQ. This CDR3 region has 14 residues. The CDR3 DNA is TGCGCCAGCAGCTTGGTGGGGACAGCCACTGAAGCTTTCTTT. This sequence encodes CASSLVGTATEAFF.

The chain uses TRBV19 and TRBJ1-2; 8 bases line up with TRBD1. The CDR3 is 16 residues long. Germline CDR1 reads LNHDA; CDR2 reads SQIVND (reference sequence). With 5 bases clipped from V and 7 bases from J, the junction kept 15 bases outside the gene matches. For the CDR3, the DNA is TGTGCCAGTAGTCTTACGGGACCGGCAGGGGGCCGTGGCTACACCTTC. Translated, it gives CASSLTGPAGGRGYTF. Drawing the rest from reference TRBV19 and TRBJ1-2, the complete variable domain is DGGITQSPKYLFRKEGQNVTLSCEQNLNHDAMYWYRQDPGQGLRLIYYSQIVNDFQKGDIAEGYSVSREKKESFPLTVTSAQKNPTAFYLCASSLTGPAGGRGYTFGSGTRLTVV.

The chain carries TRBV5-1 and TRBJ2-1; possibly TRBD1 for D (6 bases). CDR1 SGHRS and CDR2 YFSETQ come from the germline V gene. Trimming took off 0 bases at V and 5 bases at J, with 15 bases between the two ends. The CDR3 runs to 16 residues. CDR3 nucleotide sequence: TGCGCCAGCAGCTTGGGGTTTATAGACAGGAACAATGAGCAGTTCTTC. Protein product: CASSLGFIDRNNEQFF.

This sequence joins TRBV5-1 and TRBJ2-1; no reliable D call. The length of the CDR3 is 13 residues. The germline gives CDR1 SGHRS, CDR2 YFSETQ. V was pared by 6 bases and J by 5 bases, with 12 bases between. The CDR3 DNA reads TGCGCCAGCACGAATGGGCGCAACAATGAGCAGTTCTTC. Translating it yields CASTNGRNNEQFF. Together with reference TRBV5-1 and TRBJ2-1, the CDR3 gives the full variable domain: KAGVTQTPRYLIKTRGQQVTLSCSPISGHRSVSWYQQTPGQGLQFLFEYFSETQRNKGNFPGRFSGRQFSNSRSEMNVSTLELGDSALYLCASTNGRNNEQFFGPGTRLTVL.

This clone was seen just once. The chain uses TRBV7-2 and TRBJ1-3, with D uncertain. Germline CDR1 reads SGHTA; CDR2 reads FQGNSA. CDR3 size: 16 residues. V was pared by 4 bases and J by 2 bases, with 15 bases between. CDR3 sequence reads: CASSSARGIAGNTIYF. The CDR3 DNA reads as TGTGCCAGCAGCTCTGCGCGAGGGATCGCTGGAAACACCATATATTTT.

The V call is TRBV6-5, the J call TRBJ1-1; 7 bases are a match to TRBD1. The junction had 8 bases not matched to a gene; V was cut back by 7 bases and J by 3 bases. The CDR3 sequence is 14 residues long. CDR1 MNHEY and CDR2 SVGAGI come from the germline V gene. CDR3: CASTELTGDTEAFF. CDR3 nucleotide sequence: TGTGCCAGCACAGAACTAACAGGGGACACTGAAGCTTTCTTT.

The J gene is TRBJ2-7, the V gene TRBV28; 8 bases align to TRBD1. The CDR3 covers 13 residues. Per the germline V gene, CDR1 is MDHEN and CDR2 is SYDVKM. V dropped 3 bases and J dropped 3; count of bases not matched to a gene: 1. The CDR3 DNA reads as TGTGCCAGCAGTTTGACAGGGGACTACGAGCAGTACTTC. Its translation: CASSLTGDYEQYF.

The chain combines TRBV7-2 with TRBJ1-3; 9 bases are shared with TRBD1. The CDR3 totals 14 residues. Germline assignment: CDR1 SGHTA and CDR2 FQGNSA. Germline trimming cut 5 bases from V and 5 bases from J; bases unmatched to any gene: 4. CDR3 bases: TGTGCCAGCAGCCTGGACAGGGGTAGAAACACCATATATTTT. Translating it yields CASSLDRGRNTIYF.

This clone showed up just a few times. The V and J genes are TRBV9 and TRBJ2-2; 8 bases agree with TRBD1. Losses at the gene ends were 4 bases for V and 4 bases for J; bases not matched to a gene: 6. Germline V gene sequence: CDR1 SGDLS, CDR2 YYNGEE. This CDR3 region has 15 residues. The CDR3 is CASSPRTGSTGELFF. In DNA form, the CDR3 reads TGTGCCAGCAGCCCCCGGACAGGGAGCACCGGGGAGCTGTTTTTT.

The chain has TRBV18 and TRBJ2-7, with D possibly matching TRBD1 (5 bases). Trimming removed 1 base at V and 5 bases at J, with 12 bases between. Per germline, CDR1 KGHSH and CDR2 LQKENI. The CDR3 has 14 residues. DNA for the CDR3: TGTGCCAGCTCACCACTGGCAGGGCCCAACGAGCAGTACTTC. Translated, it gives CASSPLAGPNEQYF.

The chain recombines TRBV2 with TRBJ2-7, with TRBD2 as a possible D gene (6 bases). The V gene lost 7 bases and the J gene lost 2 bases, with 15 bases spanning the gap. Germline loops: CDR1 SNHLY, CDR2 FYNNEI. CDR3 size: 14 residues. The CDR3 region is CASKGGTAAYEQYF. In DNA, the CDR3 is TGTGCCAGCAAAGGCGGGACCGCCGCCTACGAGCAGTACTTC.

The CDR3 loop reads CASSSQGSNQPQHF. CDR3 DNA: TGTGCCAGCAGCTCTCAGGGGAGCAATCAGCCCCAGCATTTT. This chain connects TRBV7-9 to TRBJ1-5, with D perhaps matching TRBD1 (6 bases). The CDR3 contains 14 residues. Germline values: CDR1 SEHNR, CDR2 FQNEAQ (reference sequence). The V end was cut by 4 bases, the J end by 1 base, with 8 bases between.

CDR3 loop: CASSQDGTGLNTEAFF. The CDR3 DNA follows: TGCGCCAGCAGCCAAGATGGGACAGGGCTGAACACTGAAGCTTTCTTT. This chain connects TRBV4-1 to TRBJ1-1; 9 positions agree with TRBD1. The CDR3 runs 16 residues. The germline V gene encodes CDR1 MGHRA and CDR2 YSYEKL. V was clipped by 0 bases and J by 0 bases; unmatched bases: 2.

In this sample, this clone turned up a few times. The rearrangement uses TRBV7-9 and TRBJ1-2, with TRBD1 matching 7 bases. The CDR3 has 15 amino acids. Germline CDR1 is SEHNR and CDR2 is FQNEAQ (reference sequence). V trimming: 0 bases; J trimming: 5 bases; junction bases outside the gene matches: 6. The CDR3 DNA follows: TGTGCCAGCAGCTTAGCCATGACAGGGCCTTATGGCTACACCTTC. Its protein product is CASSLAMTGPYGYTF.

The V and J genes are TRBV5-6 and TRBJ1-2; TRBD1 agrees at 7 bases. The CDR3 is 13 residues long. V lost 3 bases to trimming and J lost 5 bases; unmatched junction nucleotides: 4. Germline V lookup: CDR1 SGHDT, CDR2 YYEEEE. CDR3 nucleotides: TGTGCCAGCAGCTCTCAGGGGGTTTATGGCTACACCTTC. Its protein is CASSSQGVYGYTF.

V gene TRBV15 combines with J gene TRBJ2-7, with TRBD2 matching over 11 bases. J was trimmed by 7 bases and V by 5 bases; bases with no gene match: 7. CDR1 and CDR2 (germline): LNHNV, YYDKDF (reference sequence). This CDR3 has 14 amino acids. CDR3 loop: CATSSTSGSGEQYF. The CDR3 bases are TGTGCCACCAGCTCAACTAGCGGGAGCGGGGAGCAGTACTTC.

The chain combines TRBV19 with TRBJ1-1; D call uncertain. The CDR3 is made up of 15 amino acids. V was pared by 1 base and J by 0 bases, with 9 bases between. Germline assignment: CDR1 LNHDA and CDR2 SQIVND (reference sequence). CDR3 bases: TGTGCCAGTAGTATAGTTCGGGAGGTGAACACTGAAGCTTTCTTT. Residues: CASSIVREVNTEAFF.

The V gene is TRBV7-9, the J gene TRBJ1-6, with D uncertain. The CDR3 totals 15 residues. CDR1 is SEHNR and CDR2 is FQNEAQ in the germline V gene (reference sequence). Trimming took off 2 bases at V and 4 bases at J, with 9 bases between the two ends. The CDR3 sequence is CASSLTTGYNSPLHF. CDR3 in DNA: TGTGCCAGCAGCTTAACAACGGGGTATAATTCACCCCTCCACTTT.

The rearrangement joins TRBV25-1 to TRBJ2-3, with a weak D call TRBD2 (5 bases). Germline CDR1 and CDR2: MGHDK and SYGVNS. The CDR3 is 14 residues long. V gave up 2 bases and J gave up 6 bases, with 12 bases separating them. CDR3 nucleotides: TGTGCCAGCAGTGAAGATCCCGGGATTGATACGCAGTATTTT. This encodes CASSEDPGIDTQYF.

This sequence joins TRBV10-3 and TRBJ2-1; 10 nucleotides align to TRBD2. J lost 7 bases, V lost 4 bases, and 7 bases had no gene match. Germline CDR1 is ENHRY and CDR2 is SYGVKD. This CDR3 has 15 amino acids. In DNA, the CDR3 is TGTGCCATCAGTGGAACTAGCGGGGCGCGTAATGAGCAGTTCTTC. Residues: CAISGTSGARNEQFF.